Described below is a single T cell receptor (beta chain) sequence and its context. Its antigen is unknown. Germline lookup yields CDR1 MNHNS and CDR2 SASEGT. Trimming took 1 base from V and 0 from J, leaving 10 bases between them. This CDR3 spans 16 amino acids. The sample is drawn from a study of shared clonotypes between healthy human individuals. Broader study findings: Some clonotypes were shared by all four sorted-subset donors, while others were not shared. The non-shared ones had lower generation probabilities than the shared ones. A handful of donors shared 4.5% to 6.5% of their naive CD4 clonotypes.

TCRdb keeps only in-frame clones here, not all; method: immunoSEQ multiplex PCR. The sample lists about 820,000 clones, over 90% occurring once. Cells designated naive CD8 were CD45RO-negative and were positively selected for CCR7, with terminally differentiated effector memory CD45RA+ cells excluded. The receptor's source is a man aged 25-40 years in good health. The V and J genes are TRBV6-1 and TRBJ2-4; TRBD2 is a possible D gene (6 bases). Sequenced: naive CD8+ T cells sorted from blood. CDR3 bases: TGTGCCAGCAGTGAAGAGGAGGGAACAGCCAAAAACATTCAGTACTTC. Translating it yields CASSEEEGTAKNIQYF.